The TCR beta chain described here comes from a study of early T cells in non-severe SARS-CoV-2 infection. The overall study: The chains were unpaired, and the sequenced material was bulk RNA from unsorted whole blood. Study observations and caveats: The VDJdb matching leaned toward anti-spike CD8 responses and overlooked private and CD4 specificities.

Individual cDNA molecules carried attached unique molecular identifiers. TCRdb passed the 5' RACE reads through MiXCR, listing each CDR3 protein once. This sample has approximately 58,000 distinct CDR3 sequences, with about 6.2% found just once. The V end was cut by 7 bases, the J end by 0 bases, with 18 bases between. The CDR3 extends over 16 amino acids. The germline CDR1 and CDR2 sequences are SNHLY and FYNNEI. Of note for this clonotype: The antigen is undetermined.

This clonotype was obtained from an adult who was a healthcare worker with PCR-confirmed SARS-CoV-2 infection or an uninfected control (not recorded which). The V call is TRBV2, the J call TRBJ1-2; tentatively, D is TRBD1 (5 bases). Sequencing input: whole blood. The CDR3 DNA follows: TGTGCCAGCACCGAGGAAGGGGTCTCAGCTAACTATGGCTACACCTTC. Protein: CASTEEGVSANYGYTF.